Listed below are T cell receptor beta chains from one sample, sequenced in a study of shared clonotypes between healthy human individuals. The data were produced by immunoSEQ multiplex PCR, yet TCRdb's version contains in-frame clones alone and is incomplete. The data contain over 400,000 clones, approximately 78% of them singletons. Sequences were obtained from PBMCs. These TCRs come from a woman between 40 and 55 years old in good health. Some clones in this sample may be carry-over from other donors' samples. CDR3s include the opening cysteine and the closing phenylalanine or tryptophan. The D gene is left open where the match is weak. Where a row states a size, it is once, few, many or the class of an expanded clone; other rows omit it.

V gene	clone size	J gene	D gene	CDR3 protein	CDR3 DNA
TRBV10-3	many	TRBJ2-5	TRBD1	CASGGQGPLETQYF	TGTGCCTCAGGGGGACAGGGGCCTCTGGAGACCCAGTACTTC
TRBV9	-	TRBJ2-2	-	CASRSPGSTGELFF	TGTGCCAGCAGATCCCCCGGGTCTACCGGGGAGCTGTTTTTT
TRBV5-5	few	TRBJ2-1	-	CASSLLAPSYNEQFF	TGTGCCAGCAGCCTTCTAGCGCCCTCCTACAATGAGCAGTTCTTC
TRBV11-3	-	TRBJ1-2	-	CASRPEPEHGYTF	TGTGCCAGCAGGCCAGAACCCGAACACGGCTACACCTTC
TRBV7-6	-	TRBJ1-1	-	CASSPHSNTEAFF	TGTGCCAGCAGCCCCCACTCGAACACTGAAGCTTTCTTT
TRBV11-2	-	TRBJ1-4	-	CASSGGVGINEKLFF	TGTGCCAGCAGCGGAGGTGTAGGGATTAATGAAAAACTGTTTTTT
TRBV6-1	many	TRBJ2-7	-	CASSEPWPSSYEQYF	TGTGCCAGCAGTGAACCCTGGCCCAGCTCCTACGAGCAGTACTTC
TRBV6-6	-	TRBJ1-5	-	CASSLDTPNQPQHF	TGTGCCAGCAGCCTTGACACCCCTAATCAGCCCCAGCATTTT
TRBV4-3	-	TRBJ1-5	-	CASSQDVGIGPQHF	TGCGCCAGCAGCCAAGATGTCGGTATAGGGCCCCAGCATTTT
TRBV29-1	-	TRBJ2-7	-	CSVAFLYEQYF	TGCAGCGTAGCATTTCTCTACGAGCAGTACTTC
TRBV30	-	TRBJ1-2	-	CAWSVPPEGNYGYTF	TGTGCCTGGAGCGTACCCCCCGAGGGGAACTATGGCTACACCTTC
TRBV27	-	TRBJ2-1	TRBD2	CASGSGRASSEQFF	TGTGCCAGCGGTAGCGGGAGGGCCTCAAGTGAGCAGTTCTTC
TRBV11-3	few	TRBJ2-1	-	CASSLVGMGREQFF	TGTGCCAGCAGCTTAGTTGGGATGGGGCGTGAGCAGTTCTTC
TRBV5-5	-	TRBJ1-1	-	CASSFNKNTEAFF	TGTGCCAGCAGCTTCAACAAGAACACTGAAGCTTTCTTT
TRBV11-2	-	TRBJ2-7	TRBD2	CASSYRGLATLFNEQYF	TGTGCCAGCAGCTACCGTGGACTAGCTACCCTCTTCAACGAGCAGTACTTC
TRBV7-3	-	TRBJ2-1	-	CASSQGVWGAGEQFF	TGCGCCAGCAGCCAAGGTGTCTGGGGAGCGGGTGAGCAGTTCTTC